This is a list of T cell receptor beta chains from one sample in a study of cytomegalovirus exposure and HLA in healthy donors. The protocol was immunoSEQ multiplex PCR, while the TCRdb copy is restricted to in-frame clones and leaves out a portion. The sample data list around 200,000 clones. Sequencing was done on a sample of PBMCs. The origin of the receptors is a woman between 18 and 30 years old in good health and CMV-seropositive. Both conserved end residues are part of each CDR3. The order of the fields is V gene, J gene, CDR3 protein.

TRBV10-1,TRBJ1-4,CASRRQDNEKLFF
TRBV4-2,TRBJ2-3,CASSPAGGPANTQYF
TRBV7-8,TRBJ1-4,CASSSYRGRNEKLFF
TRBV5-4,TRBJ2-2,CASSLVAFLAGEDTGELFF
TRBV7-6,TRBJ2-7,CASSLGQSAYEQYF
TRBV4-1,TRBJ1-4,CASSRPQGATNEKLFF
TRBV18,TRBJ1-5,CASSPQGAEPNQPQHF
TRBV5-1,TRBJ2-1,CASSSLAEGFEQFF
TRBV4-1,TRBJ2-1,CASSQGLAGGDEQFF
TRBV27,TRBJ1-1,CASSFDRPNTEAFF
TRBV4-1,TRBJ1-4,CASSQGTGGQANEKLFF
TRBV5-1,TRBJ1-1,CASSGVAGLGTEAFF
TRBV9,TRBJ2-1,CASSVPTSGRAEQFF
TRBV7-3,TRBJ2-5,CASSPGGGREKTQYF
TRBV13,TRBJ2-1,CASSLSLESSSYNEQFF
TRBV4-1,TRBJ2-7,CASSHRDRKYEQYF
TRBV2,TRBJ2-1,CASRKGTSASKQFF
TRBV7-9,TRBJ1-2,CASREWGQDYGYTF
TRBV7-8,TRBJ1-5,CASSTYRGPQQPQHF
TRBV7-8,TRBJ1-3,CANSPHSGNTIYF
TRBV6-5,TRBJ2-7,CASSYSFRSSSYEQYF
TRBV10-1,.,CASSEGRGLNEQYF
TRBV11-3,TRBJ1-1,CASSYRGEQTEAFF
TRBV5-6,TRBJ1-5,CASSLGGHGQGPQHF
TRBV4-2,TRBJ1-3,CASSQPGQGAGNTIYF